The 32 T cell receptor beta chains in this list originate from one sample, sequenced in a study of blood T cell repertoires in COVID-19 (dated by TCRdb to the early 2020s). Library generation was performed with the immunoSEQ multiplex PCR assay. TCRdb retrieved this table from immuneACCESS and kept in-frame rearrangements only. Not all clones are present; in checked studies, unresolved V genes account for under half, and no reason is known for the remainder. The sample has roughly 57,000 clones on record, over 90% of them singletons. Around 3.1% of the sample comes from the top ten. Sequences were obtained from peripheral blood. These receptors all come from a human donor in a cohort sampled during active COVID-19.

This chain connects TRBV3-1 (or the pseudogene TRBV3-2) to TRBJ1-2; D is undetermined. Trimming shortened V by 1 base and J by 8 bases, and 14 bases separated the two germline ends. This CDR3 is built from 14 residues. Germline-derived CDR1 and CDR2 are LGHDT and YNNKEL (reference sequence). The CDR3 DNA reads as TGTGCCAGCAGCCAAGGTGGAGTTGGGAGAGGCTACACCTTC. Its protein is CASSQGGVGRGYTF.

The V and J genes are TRBV9 and TRBJ1-2; a weak D match, TRBD1 (6 bases). Germline CDR1 reads SGDLS; CDR2 reads YYNGEE. This CDR3 region has 15 residues. V gave up 4 bases and J gave up 2 bases, with 15 bases separating them. The CDR3 region is CASSSPPGQNYGYTF. In DNA, the CDR3 is TGTGCCAGCAGCTCACCTCCAGGACAGAACTATGGCTACACCTTC.

This chain links TRBV6-5 with TRBJ1-1, with a tentative D call TRBD1 (6 bases). The CDR3 has 14 amino acids. Germline V gene lookup returns CDR1 MNHEY and CDR2 SVGAGI. Trimming pared 6 bases from V and 0 bases from J, leaving 11 bases between. The CDR3 nucleotides are TGTGCCAGCAGATTGGGGGACATGAACACTGAAGCTTTCTTT. Translation: CASRLGDMNTEAFF.

V and J are TRBV3-1 (or the pseudogene TRBV3-2) and TRBJ2-2; unclear D gene. V gave up 0 bases and J gave up 5 bases, with 7 bases separating them. Germline V lookup: CDR1 LGHDT, CDR2 YNNKEL (reference sequence). CDR3 length: 14 residues. The CDR3: CASSQDTGTGELFF. CDR3 coding DNA: TGTGCCAGCAGCCAAGATACCGGGACCGGGGAGCTGTTTTTT.

V is TRBV29-1 and J is TRBJ1-1; 7 positions match TRBD1. Per the germline V gene, CDR1 is SQVTM and CDR2 is ANQGSEA. Germline trimming cut 3 bases from V and 5 bases from J; bases unmatched to any gene: 12. The CDR3 is 15 residues long. This chain's CDR3 is CSVEEPNRGLTEAFF. CDR3 coding DNA: TGCAGCGTTGAGGAACCGAACAGGGGCCTTACTGAAGCTTTCTTT.

This chain connects TRBV27 to TRBJ1-2, with D unclear. Germline CDR1 MNHEY, CDR2 SMNVEV (reference sequence). Trimming cost V 5 bases and J 4 bases, with 17 bases left between them. The CDR3 sequence is 15 residues long. CDR3 bases: TGTGCCAGCAGTCCGACACGCAGAGACCCCTATGGCTACACCTTC. It translates to CASSPTRRDPYGYTF.

V and J are TRBV5-8 and TRBJ1-1; a weak D match, TRBD1 (5 bases). The CDR3 is made up of 14 amino acids. V was shortened by 2 bases and J by 4 bases, with 12 bases between the two germline ends. Germline CDR1 SGHTS, CDR2 YDEGEE. The CDR3 spells CASSFQGGGTEAFF. The CDR3, as DNA: TGTGCCAGCAGCTTCCAGGGAGGAGGCACTGAAGCTTTCTTT.

The chain uses TRBV27 and TRBJ2-1; 7 bases match TRBD2. This CDR3 is built from 11 residues. V dropped 10 bases and J dropped 11; count of bases not matched to a gene: 8. Germline CDR1 and CDR2: MNHEY and SMNVEV (reference sequence). The CDR3 loop reads CATTGGVKQFF. The CDR3 DNA follows: TGTGCCACTACGGGGGGAGTTAAGCAGTTCTTC.

The chain links TRBV11-2 to TRBJ1-3, with a weak D call TRBD1 (5 bases). This CDR3 has 13 residues. Per germline, CDR1 SGHAT and CDR2 FQNNGV. Trimming pared 0 bases from V and 11 bases from J, leaving 11 bases between. The CDR3: CASSLDRRVPIYF. CDR3 bases: TGTGCCAGCAGCTTAGATCGCAGGGTGCCCATATATTTT. Complete variable domain (other parts from reference TRBV11-2 and TRBJ1-3): EAGVAQSPRYKIIEKRQSVAFWCNPISGHATLYWYQQILGQGPKLLIQFQNNGVVDDSQLPKDRFSAERLKGVDSTLKIQPAKLEDSAVYLCASSLDRRVPIYFGEGSWLTVV.

The gene calls are TRBV7-2 and TRBJ1-2, with TRBD1 identical over 7 bases. Germline V lookup: CDR1 SGHTA, CDR2 FQGNSA. Trimming removed 4 bases from V and 8 bases from J; junction bases left unmatched: 7. The CDR3 consists of 13 residues. CDR3 bases: TGTGCCAGCAGCTACGACAGGGAACGCGGCTACACCTTC. Amino acids: CASSYDRERGYTF. Together with reference TRBV7-2 and TRBJ1-2, the CDR3 gives the full variable domain: GAGVSQSPSNKVTEKGKDVELRCDPISGHTALYWYRQSLGQGLEFLIYFQGNSAPDKSGLPSDRFSAERTGGSVSTLTIQRTQQEDSAVYLCASSYDRERGYTFGSGTRLTVV.

A single count supports this clone. The CDR3 nucleotides read TGCGCCAGCAGCCAAGTACGGGGGGATGAGCAGTTCTTC. Translated: CASSQVRGDEQFF. The chain is built from TRBV4-3 and TRBJ2-1, with 7 bases that match TRBD2. The germline gives CDR1 LGHNA, CDR2 YSLEER. Trimming took 1 base from V and 8 from J; bases not matched to a gene: 2. The length of the CDR3 is 13 residues.

In its sample, this clone was seen once. DNA for the CDR3: TGTGCCAGCAGTTACGTTCGCGGGCAGTTCTATCAGCCCCAGCATTTT. Amino acid sequence: CASSYVRGQFYQPQHF. The V and J genes are TRBV6-2 or TRBV6-3 and TRBJ1-5; D ambiguous. The germline V gene encodes CDR1 MNHEY and CDR2 SVGEGT. The CDR3 is 16 amino acids. V was shortened by 2 bases and J by 5 bases, with 16 bases between the two germline ends.

The genes are TRBV5-4 and TRBJ1-1; D is uncertain. Germline V gives CDR1 SGHNT, CDR2 YYREEE (reference sequence). This CDR3 contains 15 residues. V was trimmed by 3 bases and J by 1 base, leaving 13 bases between them. This chain's CDR3 is CASSSNLAGNTEAFF. The CDR3 DNA reads TGTGCCAGCAGCTCGAACCTAGCCGGGAACACTGAAGCTTTCTTT.

This clone came up a few times. This chain connects TRBV27 to TRBJ1-1; TRBD1 might be the D (6 bases). The CDR3 spans 15 residues. Trimming pared 8 bases from V and 4 bases from J, leaving 20 bases between. Per germline, CDR1 MNHEY and CDR2 SMNVEV (reference sequence). The CDR3 loop is CASAAPIRGATEAFF. CDR3 bases: TGTGCCAGCGCCGCCCCTATTCGGGGGGCCACTGAAGCTTTCTTT.

The rearrangement joins TRBV2 to TRBJ1-1, with no clear D. The CDR3 is 13 amino acids. With 7 bases removed from V and 1 base from J, the gap between germline ends came to 10 bases. Germline V gives CDR1 SNHLY, CDR2 FYNNEI. Here the CDR3 DNA reads TGTGCCAGCACCCTCAGCGGGAACACTGAAGCTTTCTTT. Its protein product is CASTLSGNTEAFF.

The chain recombines TRBV12-5 with TRBJ1-1, with D unclear. V lost 1 base and J 0 bases, leaving 6 bases between the germline ends. Germline V gene data show CDR1 as LGHNT and CDR2 as FRNRAP. This CDR3 has 14 amino acids. The DNA of the CDR3 is TGTGCTAGTGGTTTGGCCCACATGAACACTGAAGCTTTCTTT. The encoded protein is CASGLAHMNTEAFF.

The J gene is TRBJ1-1, the V gene TRBV5-1, with 9 positions matching TRBD1. The junction had 4 bases not matched to a gene; V was cut back by 6 bases and J by 1 base. Germline V gene data show CDR1 as SGHRS and CDR2 as YFSETQ. There are 14 residues in the CDR3. CDR3 amino acids: CASTLGQGNTEAFF. The CDR3 DNA reads TGCGCCAGCACACTGGGACAGGGGAACACTGAAGCTTTCTTT.

J is TRBJ2-5 and V is TRBV7-6; 16 bases line up with TRBD2. In germline, CDR1 is SGHVS, CDR2 FNYEAQ. V lost 7 bases to trimming and J lost 4 bases; unmatched junction nucleotides: 6. This CDR3 region has 16 residues. CDR3 residues: CASTVGLAGGRETQYF. In DNA form, the CDR3 reads TGTGCCAGCACAGTGGGACTAGCGGGGGGGCGAGAGACCCAGTACTTC.

The gene calls are TRBV5-1 and TRBJ2-5; D remains unclear. Germline CDR1 reads SGHRS; CDR2 reads YFSETQ. This CDR3 spans 15 amino acids. Trimming cost V 0 bases and J 5 bases, with 14 bases left between them. CDR3 loop: CASSLDGFPRETQYF. CDR3 in DNA: TGCGCCAGCAGCTTGGATGGCTTCCCCAGGGAGACCCAGTACTTC.

This chain links TRBV27 with TRBJ2-7; TRBD2 is a possible D gene (6 bases). CDR1 and CDR2 from the germline V gene are MNHEY and SMNVEV (reference sequence). This CDR3 spans 15 amino acids. V was cut by 6 bases and J by 2 bases, with 17 bases left in between. The CDR3 loop is CASRPGGEVTYEQYV. The CDR3 DNA follows: TGTGCCAGCAGGCCAGGAGGGGAGGTTACCTACGAGCAGTACGTC.

This sequence joins TRBV30 and TRBJ2-1; D remains ambiguous. This CDR3 is 11 amino acids long. The germline gives CDR1 GTSNPN, CDR2 SVGIG (reference sequence). V gave up 0 bases and J gave up 10 bases, with 7 bases separating them. The CDR3 sequence: CAWSVVEEQFF. CDR3 nucleotides: TGTGCCTGGAGTGTGGTAGAGGAGCAGTTCTTC.

This sequence joins TRBV4-3 and TRBJ1-1; tentatively, D is TRBD1 (6 bases). CDR1 and CDR2 from the germline V gene are LGHNA and YSLEER. Trimming removed 3 bases from V and 1 base from J, with 9 bases in between. The CDR3 covers 14 residues. CDR3 sequence (DNA): TGCGCCAGCAGCCAGACGACAGGGAACACTGAAGCTTTCTTT. It codes for CASSQTTGNTEAFF.

V and J are TRBV7-8 and TRBJ2-3; 12 bases line up with TRBD2. This CDR3 contains 14 residues. From germline, CDR1 is SGHVS and CDR2 FQNEAQ. The trim removed 5 bases at V and 3 bases at J, leaving 0 bases unmatched. The CDR3 bases are TGTGCCAGCAGCGGGACTAGCGGGACAGATACGCAGTATTTT. The encoded protein is CASSGTSGTDTQYF.

This sequence joins TRBV14 and TRBJ2-7; D uncertain. Trimming removed 4 bases from V and 0 bases from J, with 10 bases in between. CDR3 length: 14 residues. Germline values: CDR1 SGHDN, CDR2 FVKESK. The CDR3 DNA reads as TGTGCCAGCAGCCGCCAAGACATCTCCTACGAGCAGTACTTC. This encodes CASSRQDISYEQYF. The entire variable domain, with the rest obtained from reference TRBV14 and TRBJ2-7, is as follows: EAGVTQFPSHSVIEKGQTVTLRCDPISGHDNLYWYRRVMGKEIKFLLHFVKESKQDESGMPNNRFLAERTGGTYSTLKVQPAELEDSGVYFCASSRQDISYEQYFGPGTRLTVT.

Written as DNA, the CDR3 is TGTGCCAGCAGTTTAGGAGCCAGAGCCTACGAGCAGTACTTC. It codes for CASSLGARAYEQYF. The chain is built from TRBV27 and TRBJ2-7, with D unclear. V was clipped by 2 bases and J by 2 bases, with 10 bases between them. The CDR3 covers 14 residues. Germline CDR1 and CDR2: MNHEY and SMNVEV (reference sequence).

The chain joins TRBV9 to TRBJ2-3; D might be TRBD2 (6 bases). There are 14 residues in the CDR3. The germline V gene encodes CDR1 SGDLS and CDR2 YYNGEE. V lost 4 bases to trimming and J lost 6 bases, with 15 bases between them. Written as DNA, the CDR3 is TGTGCCAGCAGCCTCTCCTCCCGGGGGGATACGCAGTATTTT. Its translation is CASSLSSRGDTQYF.

With regard to this clone: An end of the junction differs from the germline gene, which may be a read error. V usage is TRBV30 and J usage is TRBJ1-2; maybe TRBD1 (5 bases). The CDR3 totals 14 residues. CDR1 and CDR2 (germline): GTSNPN, SVGIG (reference sequence). CDR3 sequence: CATRTAGHHYGYTF. CDR3 DNA sequence: TGTGCCACAAGGACGGCAGGGCACCACTACGGCTACACCTTC.

This chain uses TRBV9 with TRBJ2-2; a possible D gene is TRBD1 (6 bases). Trimming cost V 0 bases and J 8 bases, with 11 bases left between them. CDR1 SGDLS and CDR2 YYNGEE come from the germline V gene. The CDR3 consists of 14 residues. The DNA of the CDR3 is TGTGCCAGCAGCGTAGTCGGAACAGGGGGGGAGCTGTTTTTT. Its protein product is CASSVVGTGGELFF.

This sequence joins TRBV12-3 or TRBV12-4 and TRBJ2-2; D gene unclear. The CDR3 consists of 13 residues. V lost 4 bases and J lost 4, with 7 bases in between. CDR3 region: CASSSPFTGELFF. For the CDR3, the DNA is TGTGCCAGCAGTTCTCCCTTCACCGGGGAGCTGTTTTTT.

The count of this clone is one. The chain recombines TRBV3-1 (or the pseudogene TRBV3-2) with TRBJ1-2, with unresolved D. Trimming pared 5 bases from V and 7 bases from J, leaving 17 bases between. CDR3 length equals 14 residues. Per the germline V gene, CDR1 is LGHDT and CDR2 is YNNKEL (reference sequence). CDR3 region: CASSEGLLAGGYTF. The CDR3 DNA is TGTGCCAGCAGCGAAGGACTCCTGGCGGGTGGCTACACCTTC.

There are a few counts of this clone. The gene calls are TRBV6-1 and TRBJ2-2, with D tentatively TRBD1 (5 bases). Germline V gives CDR1 MNHNS, CDR2 SASEGT. V lost 2 bases to trimming and J lost 2 bases, with 12 bases between them. This CDR3 is 16 amino acids long. The CDR3 nucleotides are TGTGCCAGCAGTGAAAGTGTAGGACAAAACACCGGGGAGCTGTTTTTT. Amino acid sequence: CASSESVGQNTGELFF.

V usage is TRBV5-4 and J usage is TRBJ2-1; 7 positions match TRBD2. The CDR3 is 14 amino acids. Germline V gene sequence: CDR1 SGHNT, CDR2 YYREEE (reference sequence). Germline trimming cut 3 bases from V and 3 bases from J; bases unmatched to any gene: 3. The CDR3 sequence is CASSSLADYNEQFF. In DNA, the CDR3 is TGTGCCAGCAGCTCTCTAGCGGACTACAATGAGCAGTTCTTC.